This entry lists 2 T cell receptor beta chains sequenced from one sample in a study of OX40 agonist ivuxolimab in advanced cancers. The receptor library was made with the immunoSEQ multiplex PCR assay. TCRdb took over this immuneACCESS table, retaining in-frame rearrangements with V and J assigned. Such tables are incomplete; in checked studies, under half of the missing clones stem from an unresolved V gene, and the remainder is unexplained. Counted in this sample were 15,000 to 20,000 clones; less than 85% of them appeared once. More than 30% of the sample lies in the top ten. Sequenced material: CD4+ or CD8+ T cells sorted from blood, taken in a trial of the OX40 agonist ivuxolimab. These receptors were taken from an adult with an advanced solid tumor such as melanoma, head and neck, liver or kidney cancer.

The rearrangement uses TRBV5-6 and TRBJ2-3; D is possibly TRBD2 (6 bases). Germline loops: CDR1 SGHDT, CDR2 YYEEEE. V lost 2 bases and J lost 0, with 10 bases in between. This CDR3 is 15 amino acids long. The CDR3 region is CASSFGGVSTDTQYF. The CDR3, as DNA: TGTGCCAGCAGCTTCGGGGGTGTGAGCACAGATACGCAGTATTTT. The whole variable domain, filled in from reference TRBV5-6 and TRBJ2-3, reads DAGVTQSPTHLIKTRGQQVTLRCSPKSGHDTVSWYQQALGQGPQFIFQYYEEEERQRGNFPDRFSGHQFPNYSSELNVNALLLGDSALYLCASSFGGVSTDTQYFGPGTRLTVL.

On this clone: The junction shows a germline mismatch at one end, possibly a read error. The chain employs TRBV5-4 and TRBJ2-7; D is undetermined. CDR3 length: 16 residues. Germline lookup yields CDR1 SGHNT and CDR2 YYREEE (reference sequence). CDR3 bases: TGCGCCAGCAGCCAAGATGTGTGGGGTAGGTCCTACGAGCAGTACTTC. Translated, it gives CASSQDVWGRSYEQYF. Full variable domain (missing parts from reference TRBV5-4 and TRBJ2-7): ETGVTQSPTHLIKTRGQQVTLRCSSQSGHNTVSWYQQALGQGPQFIFQYYREEENGRGNFPPRFSGLQFPNYSSELNVNALELDDSALYLCASSQDVWGRSYEQYFGPGTRLTVT.